This TCR beta chain was profiled in a study of blood T cell repertoires in COVID-19. Sequencing was performed with immunoSEQ multiplex PCR; in TCRdb, only in-frame clones are kept and a portion is missing. The sample carries around 200,000 clones, 75% to 90% recorded once. The sequence was obtained from a human donor with active or convalescent COVID-19. The donor label of this sample is uncertain. The source material was peripheral blood.

The CDR3 reads CASRGGDYGYTF. For the CDR3, the DNA is TGTGCCAGCAGGGGGGGTGACTATGGCTACACCTTC. The chain recombines TRBV9 with TRBJ1-2; a weak D match, TRBD1 (5 bases). Germline V gene data show CDR1 as SGDLS and CDR2 as YYNGEE. The length of the CDR3 is 12 residues. Trimming shortened V by 5 bases and J by 3 bases, and 8 bases separated the two germline ends.